The clone carrying this TCR beta chain was counted many times. These data belong to a study of T-cell reconstitution after alpha-beta-depleted transplantation in children. Using unique molecular identifiers, the investigators prepared the TCRbeta library. One entry per CDR3 protein, called by TCRdb with MiXCR from the PCR reads. Of over 150,000 distinct CDR3 sequences in the sample, about 7% were seen once. This CDR3 comprises 18 residues. The ends lost 4 bases at V and 3 bases at J; junction bases unmatched: 10. Per the germline V gene, CDR1 is MNHEY and CDR2 is SVGAGI. The source of this sequence is a boy aged 2 to 10 with acute lymphoblastic leukemia, due to receive a stem cell transplant. Material: PBMCs, obtained before TCRalphabeta/CD19-depleted stem cell transplant. This chain links TRBV6-5 with TRBJ1-5; 12 positions match TRBD1. CDR3: CASSSRDRGQMANQPQHF. The DNA of the CDR3 is TGTGCCAGCAGTTCCCGGGACAGGGGGCAAATGGCCAATCAGCCCCAGCATTTT.